These 20 T cell receptor beta chains share one sample of origin, sequenced in a study of shared clonotypes between healthy human individuals. Sequenced by immunoSEQ multiplex PCR; TCRdb stores in-frame clones only, minus some. The sample gives approximately 500,000 clones, almost 97% of which show up once; approximately 0.062% is in the top ten. The material sequenced was naive CD4+ T cells sorted from blood. Subset defined: CD45RA+ positively selected. The receptors derive from a woman younger than 45 in good health.

This chain links TRBV4-1 with TRBJ2-7; 10 bases fit TRBD2. V was clipped by 3 bases and J by 4 bases; unmatched bases: 6. The CDR3 contains 15 residues. The V gene's germline CDR1 is MGHRA and CDR2 YSYEKL. The CDR3 DNA follows: TGCGCCAGCAGCCAGCCCAGCGGGAGGGCTTACGAGCAGTACTTC. It yields the protein CASSQPSGRAYEQYF.

This clone was seen once. The chain uses TRBV18 and TRBJ2-3; TRBD1 or TRBD2 may be the D gene (5 bases each). The CDR3 is 14 amino acids. Between the trimmed V and J ends, which lost 3 bases and 2 bases, there was a span of 9 bases. Germline assignment: CDR1 KGHSH and CDR2 LQKENI. DNA of the CDR3: TGTGCCAGCTCACCGGGGGTCCACACAGATACGCAGTATTTT. It is translated as CASSPGVHTDTQYF.

The chain employs TRBV5-1 and TRBJ2-2; D perhaps matches TRBD1 (5 bases). The germline V gene has CDR1 SGHRS and CDR2 YFSETQ. With 2 bases removed from V and 1 base from J, the gap between germline ends came to 12 bases. CDR3 length equals 16 residues. The CDR3 nucleotides read TGCGCCAGCAGCTTCGTCAGGGATAGGAACACCGGGGAGCTGTTTTTT. As protein: CASSFVRDRNTGELFF.

The chain combines TRBV28 with TRBJ2-7, with 14 bases identical to TRBD2. Germline V gene lookup returns CDR1 MDHEN and CDR2 SYDVKM. V shed 7 bases, J shed 3 bases, and the junction held 17 bases outside the gene matches. The length of the CDR3 is 19 residues. This CDR3 reads CASKMASGLAGGVRYEQYF. CDR3 coding DNA: TGTGCCAGCAAAATGGCTAGTGGACTAGCGGGAGGCGTACGCTACGAGCAGTACTTC.

This chain links TRBV6-6 with TRBJ1-2; TRBD1 aligns across 7 bases. The CDR3 loop spans 15 amino acids. V lost 1 base, J lost 4 bases, and 6 bases stayed unmatched. Looked up from germline, CDR1 is MNHNY and CDR2 is SVGAGI (reference sequence). CDR3 DNA: TGTGCCAGCAGTTACTTCTCGGACAGGCTCTATGGCTACACCTTC. Its translation: CASSYFSDRLYGYTF.

V gene TRBV9 combines with J gene TRBJ1-1; D gene ambiguous. Per the germline V gene, CDR1 is SGDLS and CDR2 is YYNGEE. This CDR3 comprises 13 residues. V lost 4 bases and J 1 base, leaving 8 bases between the germline ends. CDR3 sequence reads: CASSLGRNTEAFF. The CDR3 DNA follows: TGTGCCAGCAGCTTGGGGAGGAACACTGAAGCTTTCTTT.

V gene TRBV9 combines with J gene TRBJ1-2, with a possible D match to TRBD1 (6 bases). CDR1 is SGDLS, CDR2 YYNGEE, per germline. This CDR3 comprises 16 residues. The V and J ends lost 4 bases and 2 bases respectively, with 18 bases between them. CDR3 loop: CASSTDRLHINYGYTF. CDR3 nucleotides: TGTGCCAGCAGCACGGACAGATTACATATAAACTATGGCTACACCTTC. The full variable domain, in which reference TRBV9 and TRBJ1-2 provide the parts outside the CDR3, is DSGVTQTPKHLITATGQRVTLRCSPRSGDLSVYWYQQSLDQGLQFLIQYYNGEERAKGNILERFSAQQFPDLHSELNLSSLELGDSALYFCASSTDRLHINYGYTFGSGTRLTVV.

This rearrangement joins TRBV7-9 to TRBJ1-1; D gene uncertain. V was cut by 5 bases and J by 3 bases, with 16 bases left in between. Germline-derived CDR1 and CDR2 are SEHNR and FQNEAQ (reference sequence). The CDR3 has 15 residues. CDR3 DNA: TGTGCCAGCAGCGTAAAAGGTAGGGAGGACACTGAAGCTTTCTTT. It specifies CASSVKGREDTEAFF.

The chain has TRBV5-6 and TRBJ2-7, with 10 bases identical to TRBD1. With 2 bases clipped from V and 3 bases from J, the junction kept 5 bases outside the gene matches. CDR3 length equals 15 residues. The V gene's germline CDR1 is SGHDT and CDR2 YYEEEE. CDR3 protein: CASSLKGQGRYEQYF. Written as DNA, the CDR3 is TGTGCCAGCAGCTTAAAGGGACAGGGGCGCTACGAGCAGTACTTC.

The CDR3, as DNA: TGTGCCAGCAGCTGGACAGGTTCTATCGTAGGTGGCTACACCTTC. As protein: CASSWTGSIVGGYTF. The chain is built from TRBV7-2 and TRBJ1-2, with 7 bases identical to TRBD1. The germline V gene encodes CDR1 SGHTA and CDR2 FQGNSA. The CDR3 length is 15 residues. V lost 4 bases, J lost 7 bases, and 12 bases stayed unmatched.

This sequence joins TRBV5-3 and TRBJ2-7, with TRBD2 matching over 10 bases. TRBV5-3 belongs to the ORF category, with a function that is uncertain. Trimming took 4 bases from V and 2 from J; bases not matched to a gene: 18. The CDR3 is made up of 19 amino acids. The CDR3 DNA reads TGTGCCAGAAGCCAAAAACCAGCGGGAGGGCCAGGTAATCCCTACGAGCAGTACTTC. Translating it yields CARSQKPAGGPGNPYEQYF.

V and J are TRBV18 and TRBJ2-5; D is ambiguous. Germline V gene data show CDR1 as KGHSH and CDR2 as LQKENI. The V end lost 0 bases, the J end lost 6 bases, and 11 bases lay between the germline ends. The CDR3 sequence is 14 residues long. Written as DNA, the CDR3 is TGTGCCAGCTCACCACCGGGTCACGGACAGACCCAGTACTTC. Protein: CASSPPGHGQTQYF. The full variable domain, rest sourced from reference TRBV18 and TRBJ2-5, is NAGVMQNPRHLVRRRGQEARLRCSPMKGHSHVYWYRQLPEEGLKFMVYLQKENIIDESGMPKERFSAEFPKEGPSILRIQQVVRGDSAAYFCASSPPGHGQTQYFGPGTRLLVL.

The chain combines TRBV5-1 with TRBJ1-5, with D uncertain. Germline V CDR1 and CDR2: SGHRS, YFSETQ. This CDR3 spans 15 amino acids. Trimming took off 0 bases at V and 0 bases at J, with 7 bases between the two ends. CDR3 DNA: TGCGCCAGCAGCTTGGTTTCGGGTAGCAATCAGCCCCAGCATTTT. Its protein product is CASSLVSGSNQPQHF. The full variable domain, its missing parts supplied by reference TRBV5-1 and TRBJ1-5, is KAGVTQTPRYLIKTRGQQVTLSCSPISGHRSVSWYQQTPGQGLQFLFEYFSETQRNKGNFPGRFSGRQFSNSRSEMNVSTLELGDSALYLCASSLVSGSNQPQHFGDGTRLSIL.

This clone was recorded only once. CDR3 coding DNA: TGTGCCAGCAGTTTAGGGCTAGCAACAGATACGCAGTATTTT. Its translation is CASSLGLATDTQYF. V usage is TRBV28 and J usage is TRBJ2-3; tentatively, D is TRBD2 (5 bases). This CDR3 is built from 14 residues. The germline V gene encodes CDR1 MDHEN and CDR2 SYDVKM. Trimming pared 2 bases from V and 3 bases from J, leaving 9 bases between. The complete variable domain, with remaining parts taken from reference TRBV28 and TRBJ2-3, reads DVKVTQSSRYLVKRTGEKVFLECVQDMDHENMFWYRQDPGLGLRLIYFSYDVKMKEKGDIPEGYSVSREKKERFSLILESASTNQTSMYLCASSLGLATDTQYFGPGTRLTVL.

The chain carries TRBV7-2 and TRBJ2-5; D assignment may be TRBD1 or TRBD2 (5 bases each). The CDR3 sequence is 15 residues long. The germline V gene has CDR1 SGHTA and CDR2 FQGNSA. V was pared by 4 bases and J by 5 bases, with 17 bases between. The CDR3 DNA is TGTGCCAGCAGCTCCCGGGACCTGGCGCTCGAGACCCAGTACTTC. Its translation: CASSSRDLALETQYF.

The V and J genes are TRBV2 and TRBJ2-7, with TRBD1 as a possible D gene (6 bases). There are 15 residues in the CDR3. V was clipped by 6 bases and J by 0 bases, with 15 bases between them. Germline V gives CDR1 SNHLY, CDR2 FYNNEI. Here the CDR3 reads CASRETGPISYEQYF. The CDR3 DNA is TGTGCCAGCAGGGAAACAGGGCCTATCTCCTACGAGCAGTACTTC.

The chain links TRBV6-1 to TRBJ1-1; D remains ambiguous. Germline values: CDR1 MNHNS, CDR2 SASEGT. V lost 3 bases and J lost 0, with 8 bases in between. This CDR3 has 14 residues. CDR3 protein: CASSERTVNTEAFF. CDR3 nucleotide sequence: TGTGCCAGCAGTGAGAGGACGGTGAACACTGAAGCTTTCTTT.

The V call is TRBV19, the J call TRBJ2-1; TRBD2 agrees at 10 bases. Per the germline V gene, CDR1 is LNHDA and CDR2 is SQIVND (reference sequence). Losses at the gene ends were 3 bases for V and 7 bases for J; bases not matched to a gene: 9. The CDR3 has 16 amino acids. The CDR3 reads CASSIGLAGVENEQFF. The CDR3 DNA is TGTGCCAGTAGTATCGGGCTAGCGGGAGTCGAAAATGAGCAGTTCTTC.

The rearrangement joins TRBV19 to TRBJ1-5; tentative D call: TRBD1 (5 bases). V lost 4 bases to trimming and J lost 4 bases, with 14 bases between them. This CDR3 is 15 amino acids long. The V gene's germline CDR1 is LNHDA and CDR2 SQIVND (reference sequence). CDR3 sequence reads: CASSTPAGGNQPQHF. CDR3 coding DNA: TGTGCCAGTAGTACCCCAGCGGGGGGGAATCAGCCCCAGCATTTT.

This rearrangement joins TRBV7-3 to TRBJ2-4, with D possibly TRBD2 on 6 matching bases. Trimming took 1 base from V and 8 from J, leaving 12 bases between them. This CDR3 is built from 14 residues. Germline V lookup: CDR1 SGHTA, CDR2 FQGTGA. CDR3 nucleotides: TGTGCCAGCAGCTTAAGCGGGGCTGGGGACATTCAGTACTTC. This sequence encodes CASSLSGAGDIQYF.